What follows describes a single T cell receptor (beta chain). The clone's antigen remains unknown. Base qualities are missing; no much larger clone stands one base away. These data are taken from a study of cytomegalovirus exposure and HLA in healthy donors (dated by TCRdb to about 2017). In the study overall: In an earlier analysis of some 610 of the donors, about 260 Gb of sequence data and 90 million to 120 million unique TCR beta sequences from about 179 million T cells were reported. About 280 gigabases of sequencing data and around 88 million unique TCR sequences made up an early release that covered several hundred HLA-typed donors. Of the 300 to 500 genotyped donors, 80% to 90% were placed in the genetic ancestry cluster associated with self-reported Caucasian donors. The study aimed to test whether signatures of past pathogen exposure could be identified by cataloging public T cell receptors. Using immunosequencing, the study profiled T cell repertoires from around 680 subjects and related those repertoires to cytomegalovirus serostatus. Besides the first cohort of 500 to 700 subjects, a separate validation cohort made up of some 110 different subjects was used. To predict cytomegalovirus infection status, the study brought together high-throughput TCR immunosequencing, statistical association of individual TCRs with disease status, and machine learning. A later analysis re-analyzed previously published TCR beta repertoires from about 730 donors and added high-resolution HLA genotyping to study TCR occurrence patterns. Rather than using new phenotypic data, the later analysis identified candidate immune exposures from TCR beta sequences and from how often those sequences occurred across donors. In an earlier analysis of 587 of the donors, high-throughput TCR beta sequencing was used to judge whether each TCR beta V gene segment behaved as functional or pseudogenic. Alongside the repertoire data, information on donor age, sex, ethnicity and CMV serostatus was compiled. A later genetic analysis took genome-wide SNP genotypes for about 65% of the 666 donors and used that subset as a discovery cohort. Every discovery cohort repertoire had been produced on one sequencing platform. Both class I and class II loci were covered by HLA typing, at four-digit resolution. The number of donors typed differed by locus, with about 629-630 for A, B, C, DRB1 and DQB1, roughly 550 for DQA1, 606 for DPA1, and around 430 for DPB1. Four or five DR-DQ haplotypes were handled as single units for association and clustering because linkage in the cohort was strong. Across around 400 genotyped donors of the cohort, an average of approximately 220,000 unique TCR beta nucleotide sequences per donor were sequenced, and 15% to 20% of those sequences were non-productive.

Overall study outcomes, separate from this receptor: A later genetic analysis reported fewer N-insertions in productive TCRs among donors in an Asian-associated ancestry cluster than the approximately 670-donor mean. According to a later analysis, TCR association rates differed among HLA loci, with DRB1 alleles showing the most associated TCRs and HLA-C alleles showing the fewest. Over 15 rarely observed V segments, including chromosome 9 orphons, were excluded from the earlier analysis of some 590 of the donors because counts were too low. Some IMGT-functional V segments, including TRBV6-2 and TRBV6-3, could not be distinguished by the 87-base-pair reads and were therefore excluded. Because HLA typing was missing for some donors at each locus, association tests included only the typed subset. This cohort had only TCR beta chains sequenced, and the lack of alpha or paired-chain data limited which features could be detected. Across donors, most TCR sequences were observed very rarely, whereas some public TCRs were present in many individuals. A further reported finding was that TCR beta sequences accurately predicted the HLA-A and HLA-B alleles for most subjects in the first cohort. V-gene and J-gene trimming of TCR beta chains was associated with a missense DCLRE1C variant in a later genetic analysis, and the association was replicated in an independent cohort. Cytomegalovirus status was reported to be diagnosed by the classifier with high specificity and sensitivity in both the original and validation cohorts. Presence/absence analyses assumed roughly uniform sequencing depth across donors, an assumption that may not hold. In a later analysis, most CMV-associated TCR beta chains were found to appear HLA-restricted, with HLA associations seemingly driven largely by CMV exposure. A cluster of highly shared sequence variants was judged likely to represent a technical artifact of the sequencing pipeline. Correlated functional status among segregating V segments might be attributable to linkage disequilibrium, but an unknown experimental factor could not be ruled out. A later analysis found that HLA-associated TCR beta chains were more clonally expanded and had lower generation probabilities than equally common non-associated chains. In the study, approximately 150 TCR beta chains were listed as associated with cytomegalovirus. According to the authors, the approach could potentially be generalized to other disease states and immunological phenotypes. The only immune exposure information available for the cohort was CMV serostatus. Several of the top co-occurrence clusters appeared to be linked to parvovirus B19, influenza, CMV and Epstein-Barr virus, according to a later analysis. Assigning TCR associations to individual alleles was difficult when HLA alleles, especially DR and DQ, strongly co-occurred. At a false discovery rate of 0.05, a later analysis linked fewer than 20,000 TCR beta sequences to specific HLA alleles. In an earlier analysis of roughly 500 of the donors, most TCR beta V segments appeared in productive rearrangements about 87% or about 30% of the time, broadly matching IMGT annotations. A few of the identified cytomegalovirus-associated TCR beta chains were confirmed in vitro to be specific for cytomegalovirus antigens.

The cohort was made up of approximately 670 healthy bone marrow donors. Cohort members were all nominally healthy when sampled, although unrecorded immune exposures were likely present. The donor tested CMV seropositive and was one of the 289 seropositive cohort members. A peripheral blood sample was collected from each donor, and TCR beta sequencing was performed on peripheral blood mononuclear cells. Genomic DNA was extracted from the blood cell samples with the Qiagen DNeasy Blood Extraction Kit. According to the germline V gene, CDR1 reads SGDLS and CDR2 reads YYNGEE. Cut back by 0 bases and 4 bases, the V and J ends lie 7 bases apart. Including the terminal cysteine and phenylalanine, the CDR3 comprises 13 residues. Of all the DNA, just the CDR3 is kept, 39 bases in frame from base 1. The library was prepared using the immunoSEQ multiplex PCR assay. The multiplex PCR relied on a mix of 60 forward primers for TCR Vbeta segments and 13 reverse primers for TCR Jbeta segments. A multiplex PCR assay on genomic DNA amplified the CDR3 region of rearranged TCR beta genes. On the Illumina HiSeq System, the amplified TCR beta libraries were sequenced as 87-base-pair reads. The authors' pipeline ran thus. A later analysis tallied roughly 80 million unique TCR beta chains across the 700 or so repertoires, and about 12 million of those chains were shared by two or more donors. To remove PCR and sequencing errors, raw reads were error-corrected and collapsed into unique sequences using a nearest-neighbor algorithm that merged closely related sequences. Alignment of CDR3 sequences to IMGT reference sequences was used to assign V, D and J gene segments. For a sequence to be retained, a match of at least six nucleotides to both a V gene segment and a J gene segment was required. A rearrangement counted as productive if the CDR3 had no stop codons and remained in frame with V and J, and every other rearrangement counted as non-productive. CDR3 was defined according to IMGT convention as the region running from the second conserved V-encoded cysteine to the conserved J-encoded phenylalanine. In an earlier analysis of approximately 590 of the donors, sequences lacking an unambiguous match to a single V gene segment were excluded. In an earlier analysis of 587 of the donors, a V segment was called functional when productive rearrangements were above 56.7%, and segregating when the standard deviation between donors exceeded 5%. A statistical classification framework was built for diagnosing cytomegalovirus status from the catalog of TCR beta chain sequences. In a later analysis, TCR nucleotide sequences were compared against IMGT/GENE-DB human TR gene sequences so that V and J genes could be assigned. Using the TCRdist pipeline, a later analysis assigned CDR3 sequences along with most-parsimonious VDJ recombination scenarios. A later analysis defined each TCR beta chain by its CDR3 amino acid sequence plus V-gene family, and excluded reads lacking a unique V-gene family. In a later analysis, 450 to 600 highly shared, low-generation-probability nucleotide sequences were removed to address suspected cross-contamination and a sequencing artifact. In a later analysis, a clonal expansion index for each public chain was calculated from normalized within-repertoire ranks of inferred template counts. In a later analysis, generation probabilities were computed using a VDJ recombination model fitted to out-of-frame rearrangements, and the results were checked against IGoR. In a later analysis, hypergeometric tests were used to score TCR-TCR, TCR-HLA and TCR-CMV co-occurrence, with a repertoire-size bias correction applied to TCR pairs. False discovery rates were estimated in a later analysis by permuting HLA or CMV assignments 20 times. In a later analysis, co-occurring TCRs were grouped using DBSCAN, with TCRdist sequence similarity added in when clustering inside HLA-allele-positive subsets. For co-occurrence clustering, repertoires with fewer than 30,000 or more than 120,000 public chains were excluded, along with four or five repertoires with anomalous nucleotide sharing. TCRdb took over this immuneACCESS table, retaining in-frame rearrangements with V and J assigned. Such tables are incomplete; in checked studies, under half of the missing clones stem from an unresolved V gene, and the remainder is unexplained. V, J and clone size are those of that table, while D and trimming were read from the DNA. For this sample there are over 150,000 clones; 77% appear just once. Roughly 3.5% of the sample lies in the top ten.

In this chain, TRBV9 is recombined with TRBJ1-1, with the D gene not clear enough to name. The source of this sequence is a woman in her sixties in good health and CMV-seropositive. Sequencing was performed on PBMCs. The CDR3 protein: CASSVVRGTEAFF. The nucleotide sequence is TGTGCCAGCAGCGTAGTCCGGGGCACTGAAGCTTTCTTT. Here the CDR3 is joined to the reference TRBV9 and TRBJ1-1 genes, and the full variable domain is: DSGVTQTPKHLITATGQRVTLRCSPRSGDLSVYWYQQSLDQGLQFLIQYYNGEERAKGNILERFSAQQFPDLHSELNLSSLELGDSALYFCASSVVRGTEAFFGQGTRLTVV.